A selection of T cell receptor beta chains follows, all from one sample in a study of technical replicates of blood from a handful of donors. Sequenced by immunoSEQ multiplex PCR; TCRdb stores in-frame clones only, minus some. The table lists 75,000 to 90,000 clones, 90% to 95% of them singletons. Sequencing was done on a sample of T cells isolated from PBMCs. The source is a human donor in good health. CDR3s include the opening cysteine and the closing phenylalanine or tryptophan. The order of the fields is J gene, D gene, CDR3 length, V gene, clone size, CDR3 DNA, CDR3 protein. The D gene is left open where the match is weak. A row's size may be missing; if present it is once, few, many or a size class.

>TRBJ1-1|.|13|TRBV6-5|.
TGTGCCAGCGGGGACATCTTTTTTTATGAAGCTTTCTTT
CASGDIFFYEAFF
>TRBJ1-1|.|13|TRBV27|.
TGTGCCAGCAGTTTAAACAGGAACACTGAAGCTTTCTTT
CASSLNRNTEAFF
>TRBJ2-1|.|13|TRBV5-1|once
TGCGCCAGCAGCTTCACAGAATCCGATGAGCAGTTCTTC
CASSFTESDEQFF
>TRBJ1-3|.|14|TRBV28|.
TGTGCCAGCAACAGACAGGTTTTTGGAAACACCATATATTTT
CASNRQVFGNTIYF
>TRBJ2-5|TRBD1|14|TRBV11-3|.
TGTGCCAGCAGCAAGGACAGGGGAATTGGGACCCAGTACTTC
CASSKDRGIGTQYF
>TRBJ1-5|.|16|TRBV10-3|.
TGTGCCATCAGTGAGGTGGGGGGGGCCCACAATCAGCCCCAGCATTTT
CAISEVGGAHNQPQHF
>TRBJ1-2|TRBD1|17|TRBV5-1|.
TGCGCCAGCAGCCCCCGGGACAGGGGGCTTGACGACTATGGCTACACCTTC
CASSPRDRGLDDYGYTF
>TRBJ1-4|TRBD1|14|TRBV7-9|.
TGTGCCAGCAGCTTCTACAGGGGGAATGAAAAACTGTTTTTT
CASSFYRGNEKLFF
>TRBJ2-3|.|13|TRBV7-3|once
TGTGCCAGCAGCTTTGGAGGGTTCGATACGCAGTATTTT
CASSFGGFDTQYF
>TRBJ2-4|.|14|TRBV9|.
TGTGCCAGCAGCGTAGCCCCGGCCAAAAACATTCAGTACTTC
CASSVAPAKNIQYF
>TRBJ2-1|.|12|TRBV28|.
TGTGCCAGCAGTTTTTTGGAGTATGAGCAGTTCTTC
CASSFLEYEQFF
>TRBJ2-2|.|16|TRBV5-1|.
TGCGCCAGCAGCTTGCTCGCGGTTCAGGAGGGTGGGGAGCTGTTTTTT
CASSLLAVQEGGELFF
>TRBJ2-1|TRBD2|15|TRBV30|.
TGTGCCTGGAGTGATCCTAGCGGGAGCTGGAATGAGCAGTTCTTC
CAWSDPSGSWNEQFF
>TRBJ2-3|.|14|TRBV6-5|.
TGTGCCAGCCGCTACCTCCCGAGCACAGATACGCAGTATTTT
CASRYLPSTDTQYF
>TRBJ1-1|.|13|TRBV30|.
TGTGCCTCTATGGGGCAGGGAACCACTGAAGCTTTCTTT
CASMGQGTTEAFF
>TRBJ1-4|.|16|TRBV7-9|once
TGTGCCAGCAGCACCGCTACAGGGCCAACTAATGAAAAACTGTTTTTT
CASSTATGPTNEKLFF
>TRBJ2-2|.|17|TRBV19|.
TGTGCCAGTAGTATAGTGAATAGGGAGTCCTATTCCGGGGAGCTGTTTTTT
CASSIVNRESYSGELFF
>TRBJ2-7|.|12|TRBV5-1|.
TGCGCCAGCAGCTTGGCGGGGAGCGAGCAGTACTTC
CASSLAGSEQYF
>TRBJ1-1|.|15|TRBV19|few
TGTGCCAGTACCCCTAATGGACAACCGAACACTGAAGCTTTCTTT
CASTPNGQPNTEAFF
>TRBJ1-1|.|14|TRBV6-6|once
TGTGCCAGCAGCCCCGGCCCGGCCAGGCTTCAAGCTTTCTTT
CASSPGPARLQAFF
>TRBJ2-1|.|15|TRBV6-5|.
TGTGCCAGCAGTTACTCGTACTCAGCGGGCAATGAGCAGTTCTTC
CASSYSYSAGNEQFF
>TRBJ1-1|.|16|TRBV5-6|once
TGTGCCAGCAGCTCATACAAACAGGGAAGAGGGACTGAAGCTTTCTTT
CASSSYKQGRGTEAFF
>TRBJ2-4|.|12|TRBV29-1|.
TGCAGCGTTGACGGAGCCAAAAACATTCAGTACTTC
CSVDGAKNIQYF
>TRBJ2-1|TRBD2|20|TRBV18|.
TGTGCCAGCTCACCGGGGCCCGGGACTAGCGGGCCTCAACCCTACAATGAGCAGTTCTTC
CASSPGPGTSGPQPYNEQFF
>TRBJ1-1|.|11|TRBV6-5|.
TGTGCCAGAAACCACGGGACTGAAGCTTTCTTT
CARNHGTEAFF
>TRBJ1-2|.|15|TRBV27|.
TGTGCCAGCAGTTTTCTAGGGGCAGGGAACTATGGCTACACCTTC
CASSFLGAGNYGYTF
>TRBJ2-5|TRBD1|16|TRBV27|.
TGTGCCAGCTCCCCTATCCCCCGGGACAGGGCGGAGACCCAGTACTTC
CASSPIPRDRAETQYF
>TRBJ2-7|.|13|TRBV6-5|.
TGTGCCAGCAGTTACGGTAGCATGTCCGAGCAGTACTTC
CASSYGSMSEQYF